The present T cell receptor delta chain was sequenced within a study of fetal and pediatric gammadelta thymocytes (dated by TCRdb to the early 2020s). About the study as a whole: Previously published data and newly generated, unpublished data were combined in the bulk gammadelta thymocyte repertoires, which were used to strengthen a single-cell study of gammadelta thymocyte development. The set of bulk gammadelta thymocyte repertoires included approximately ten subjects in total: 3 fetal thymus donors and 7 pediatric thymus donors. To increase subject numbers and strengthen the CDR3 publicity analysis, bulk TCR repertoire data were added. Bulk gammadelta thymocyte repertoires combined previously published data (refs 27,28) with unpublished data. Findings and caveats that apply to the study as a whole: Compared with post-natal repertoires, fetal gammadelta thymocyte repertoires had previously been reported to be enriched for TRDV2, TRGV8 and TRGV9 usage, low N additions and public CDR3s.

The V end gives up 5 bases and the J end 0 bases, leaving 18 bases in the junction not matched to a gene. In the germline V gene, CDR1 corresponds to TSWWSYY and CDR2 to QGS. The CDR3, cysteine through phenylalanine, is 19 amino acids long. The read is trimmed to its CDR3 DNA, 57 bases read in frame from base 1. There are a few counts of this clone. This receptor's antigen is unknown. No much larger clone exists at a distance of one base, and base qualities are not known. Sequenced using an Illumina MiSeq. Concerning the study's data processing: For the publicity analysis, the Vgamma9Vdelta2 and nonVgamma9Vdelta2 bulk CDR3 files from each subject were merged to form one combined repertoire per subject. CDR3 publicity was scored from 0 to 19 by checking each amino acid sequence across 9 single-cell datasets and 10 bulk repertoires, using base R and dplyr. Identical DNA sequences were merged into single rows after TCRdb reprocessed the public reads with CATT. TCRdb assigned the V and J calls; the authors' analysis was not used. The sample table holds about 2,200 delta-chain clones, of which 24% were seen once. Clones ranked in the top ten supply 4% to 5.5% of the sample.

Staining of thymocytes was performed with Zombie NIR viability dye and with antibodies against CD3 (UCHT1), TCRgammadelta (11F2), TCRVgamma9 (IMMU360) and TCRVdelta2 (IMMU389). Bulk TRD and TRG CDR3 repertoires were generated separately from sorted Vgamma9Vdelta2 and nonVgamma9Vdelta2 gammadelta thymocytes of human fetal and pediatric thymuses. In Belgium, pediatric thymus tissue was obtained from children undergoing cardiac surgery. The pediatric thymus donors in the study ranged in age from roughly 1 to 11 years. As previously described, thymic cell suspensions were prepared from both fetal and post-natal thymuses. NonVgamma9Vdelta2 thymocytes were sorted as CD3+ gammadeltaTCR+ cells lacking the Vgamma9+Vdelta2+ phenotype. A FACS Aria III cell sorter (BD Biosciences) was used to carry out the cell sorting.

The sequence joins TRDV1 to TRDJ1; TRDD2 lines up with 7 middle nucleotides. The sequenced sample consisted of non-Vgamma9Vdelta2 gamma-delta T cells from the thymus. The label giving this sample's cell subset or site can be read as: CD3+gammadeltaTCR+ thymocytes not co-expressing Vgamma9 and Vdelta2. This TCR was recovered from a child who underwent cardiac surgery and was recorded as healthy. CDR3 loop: CALGIPSLPAPWDTDKLIF. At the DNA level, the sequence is TGTGCTCTTGGGATACCCAGCCTTCCTGCCCCCTGGGACACCGATAAACTCATCTTT.